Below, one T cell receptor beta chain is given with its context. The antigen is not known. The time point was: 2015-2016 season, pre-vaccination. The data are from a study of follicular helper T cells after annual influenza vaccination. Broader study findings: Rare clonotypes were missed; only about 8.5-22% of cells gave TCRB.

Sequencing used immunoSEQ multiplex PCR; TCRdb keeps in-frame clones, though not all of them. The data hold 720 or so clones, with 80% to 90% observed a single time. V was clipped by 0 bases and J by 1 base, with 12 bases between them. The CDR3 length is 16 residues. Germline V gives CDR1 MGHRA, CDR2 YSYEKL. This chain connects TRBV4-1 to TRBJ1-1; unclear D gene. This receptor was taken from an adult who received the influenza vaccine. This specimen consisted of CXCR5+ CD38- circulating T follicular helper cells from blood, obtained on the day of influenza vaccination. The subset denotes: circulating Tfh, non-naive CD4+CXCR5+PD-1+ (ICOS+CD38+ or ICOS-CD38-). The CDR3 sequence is CASSQDSNGWNTEAFF. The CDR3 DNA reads TGCGCCAGCAGCCAAGATAGTAATGGGTGGAACACTGAAGCTTTCTTT.